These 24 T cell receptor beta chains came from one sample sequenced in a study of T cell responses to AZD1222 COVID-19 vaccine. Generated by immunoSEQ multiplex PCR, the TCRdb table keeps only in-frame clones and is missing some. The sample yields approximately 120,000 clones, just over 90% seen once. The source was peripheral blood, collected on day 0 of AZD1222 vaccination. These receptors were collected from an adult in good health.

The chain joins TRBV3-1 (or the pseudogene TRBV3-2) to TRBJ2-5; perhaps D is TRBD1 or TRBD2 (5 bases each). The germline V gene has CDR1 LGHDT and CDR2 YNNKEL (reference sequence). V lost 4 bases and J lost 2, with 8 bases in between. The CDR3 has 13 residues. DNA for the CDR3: TGTGCCAGCAGCCCTGGGGGACAAGAGACCCAGTACTTC. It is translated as CASSPGGQETQYF.

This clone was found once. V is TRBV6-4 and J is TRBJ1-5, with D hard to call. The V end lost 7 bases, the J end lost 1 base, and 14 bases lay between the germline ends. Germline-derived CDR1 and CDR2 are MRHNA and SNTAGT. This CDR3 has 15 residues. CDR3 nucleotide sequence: TGTGCCAGCACCCAAAGGAGGAAAAGCAATCAGCCCCAGCATTTT. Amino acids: CASTQRRKSNQPQHF.

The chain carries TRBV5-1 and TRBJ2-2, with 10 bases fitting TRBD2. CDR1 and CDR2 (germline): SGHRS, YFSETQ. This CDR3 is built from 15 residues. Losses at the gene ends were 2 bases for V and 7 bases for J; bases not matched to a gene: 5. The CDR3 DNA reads TGCGCCAGCAGCTTAGCGGGAGGGCCGAGCGGGGAGCTGTTTTTT. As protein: CASSLAGGPSGELFF.

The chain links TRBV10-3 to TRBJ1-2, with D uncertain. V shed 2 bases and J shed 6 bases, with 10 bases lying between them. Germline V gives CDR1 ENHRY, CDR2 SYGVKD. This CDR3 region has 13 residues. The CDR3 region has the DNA TGTGCCATCAGTGAGCTTGGAATGGATGGCTACACCTTC. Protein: CAISELGMDGYTF.

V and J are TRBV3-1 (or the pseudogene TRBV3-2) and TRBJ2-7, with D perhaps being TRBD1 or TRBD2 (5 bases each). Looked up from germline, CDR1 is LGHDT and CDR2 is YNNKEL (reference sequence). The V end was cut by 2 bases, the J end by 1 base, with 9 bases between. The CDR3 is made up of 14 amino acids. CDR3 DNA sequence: TGTGCCAGCAGCCAATGGGACCGATCCTACGAGCAGTACTTC. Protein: CASSQWDRSYEQYF.

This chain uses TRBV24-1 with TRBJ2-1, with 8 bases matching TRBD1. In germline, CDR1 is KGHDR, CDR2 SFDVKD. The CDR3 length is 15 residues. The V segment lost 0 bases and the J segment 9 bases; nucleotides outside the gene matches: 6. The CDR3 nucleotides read TGTGCCACCAGTGATTTGGAGACAGGGGAGAGTGAGCAGTTCTTC. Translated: CATSDLETGESEQFF.

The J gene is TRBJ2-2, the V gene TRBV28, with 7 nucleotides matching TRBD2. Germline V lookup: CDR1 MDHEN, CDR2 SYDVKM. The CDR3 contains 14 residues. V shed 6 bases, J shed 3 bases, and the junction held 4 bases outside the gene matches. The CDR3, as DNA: TGTGCCAGCAGCGGGACTACTTACACCGGGGAGCTGTTTTTT. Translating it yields CASSGTTYTGELFF.

The CDR3 reads CASSPGTSGSFGSYEQYF. The CDR3 region has the DNA TGTGCCAGCAGCCCCGGGACTAGCGGGAGTTTTGGATCCTACGAGCAGTACTTC. V usage is TRBV11-2 and J usage is TRBJ2-7; 14 bases map to TRBD2. CDR1 is SGHAT and CDR2 is FQNNGV in the germline V gene. Trimming removed 5 bases from V and 1 base from J; junction bases left unmatched: 10. This CDR3 spans 18 amino acids.

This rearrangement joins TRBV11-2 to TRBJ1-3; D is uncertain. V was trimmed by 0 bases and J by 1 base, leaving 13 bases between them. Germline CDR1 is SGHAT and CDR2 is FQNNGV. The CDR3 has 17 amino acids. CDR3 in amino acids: CASSLDSRSLSGNTIYF. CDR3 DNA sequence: TGTGCCAGCAGCTTAGATTCAAGGAGTCTTTCTGGAAACACCATATATTTT.

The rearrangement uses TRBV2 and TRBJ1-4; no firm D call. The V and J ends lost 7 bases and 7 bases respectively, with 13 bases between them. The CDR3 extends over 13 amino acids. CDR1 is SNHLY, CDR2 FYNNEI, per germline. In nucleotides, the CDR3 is TGTGCCAGCACCCAGGAACTAGGTGAAAAACTGTTTTTT. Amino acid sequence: CASTQELGEKLFF.

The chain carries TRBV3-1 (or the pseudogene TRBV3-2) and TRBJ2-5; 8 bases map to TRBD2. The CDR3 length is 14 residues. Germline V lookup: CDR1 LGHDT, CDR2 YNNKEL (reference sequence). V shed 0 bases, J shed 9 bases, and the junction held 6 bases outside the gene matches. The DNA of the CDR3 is TGTGCCAGCAGCCAAGATAAAGCGGGAGAACCCCAGTACTTC. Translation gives CASSQDKAGEPQYF.

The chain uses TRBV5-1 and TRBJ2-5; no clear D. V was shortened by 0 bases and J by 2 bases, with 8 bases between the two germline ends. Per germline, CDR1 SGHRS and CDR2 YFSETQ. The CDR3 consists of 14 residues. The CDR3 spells CASSLVVGQETQYF. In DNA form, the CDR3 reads TGCGCCAGCAGCTTGGTGGTGGGGCAAGAGACCCAGTACTTC.

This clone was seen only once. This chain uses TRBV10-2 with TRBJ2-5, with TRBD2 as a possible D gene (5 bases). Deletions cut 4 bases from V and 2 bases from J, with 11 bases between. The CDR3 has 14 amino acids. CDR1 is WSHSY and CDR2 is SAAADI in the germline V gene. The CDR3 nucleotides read TGCGCCAGCAGTGGAGGGCCCCCTCAAGAGACCCAGTACTTC. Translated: CASSGGPPQETQYF.

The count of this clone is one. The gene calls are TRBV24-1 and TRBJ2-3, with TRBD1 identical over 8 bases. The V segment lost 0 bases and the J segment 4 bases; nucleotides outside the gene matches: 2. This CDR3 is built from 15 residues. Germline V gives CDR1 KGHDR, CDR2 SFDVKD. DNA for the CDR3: TGTGCCACCAGTGATTTGCAGGGGGCCGCAGATACGCAGTATTTT. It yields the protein CATSDLQGAADTQYF.

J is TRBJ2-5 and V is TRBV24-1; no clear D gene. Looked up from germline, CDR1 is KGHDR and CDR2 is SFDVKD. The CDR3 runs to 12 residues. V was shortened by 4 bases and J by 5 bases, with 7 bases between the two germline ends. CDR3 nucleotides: TGTGCCACCAGTGAGAATGATGAGACCCAGTACTTC. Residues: CATSENDETQYF.

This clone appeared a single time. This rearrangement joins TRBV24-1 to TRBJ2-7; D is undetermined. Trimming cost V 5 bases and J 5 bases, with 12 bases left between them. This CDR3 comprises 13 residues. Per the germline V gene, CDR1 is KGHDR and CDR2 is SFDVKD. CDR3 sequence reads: CATSGSTRDEQYF. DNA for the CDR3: TGTGCCACCAGTGGGTCAACGAGAGACGAGCAGTACTTC.

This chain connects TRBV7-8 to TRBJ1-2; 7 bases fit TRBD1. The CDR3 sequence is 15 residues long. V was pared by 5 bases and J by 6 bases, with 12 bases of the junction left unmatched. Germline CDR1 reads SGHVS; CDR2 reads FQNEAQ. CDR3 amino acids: CASSPRDSTIDGYTF. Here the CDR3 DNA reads TGTGCCAGCAGCCCCCGGGACAGTACTATAGATGGCTACACCTTC. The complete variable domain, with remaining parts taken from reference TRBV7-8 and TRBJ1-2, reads GAGVSQSPRYKVAKRGQDVALRCDPISGHVSLFWYQQALGQGPEFLTYFQNEAQLDKSGLPSDRFFAERPEGSVSTLKIQRTQQEDSAVYLCASSPRDSTIDGYTFGSGTRLTVV.

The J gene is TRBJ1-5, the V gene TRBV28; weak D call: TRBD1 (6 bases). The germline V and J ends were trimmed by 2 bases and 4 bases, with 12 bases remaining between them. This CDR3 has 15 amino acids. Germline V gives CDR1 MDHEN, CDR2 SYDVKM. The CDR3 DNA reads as TGTGCCAGCAGTTTACCCCAGGGGCGGAATCAGCCCCAGCATTTT. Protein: CASSLPQGRNQPQHF.

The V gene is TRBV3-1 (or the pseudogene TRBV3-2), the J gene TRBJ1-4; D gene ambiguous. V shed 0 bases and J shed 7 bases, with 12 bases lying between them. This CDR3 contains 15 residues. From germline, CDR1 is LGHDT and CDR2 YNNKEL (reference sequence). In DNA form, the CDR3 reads TGTGCCAGCAGCCAAGAAAATTTGGACCGTGAAAAACTGTTTTTT. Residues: CASSQENLDREKLFF.

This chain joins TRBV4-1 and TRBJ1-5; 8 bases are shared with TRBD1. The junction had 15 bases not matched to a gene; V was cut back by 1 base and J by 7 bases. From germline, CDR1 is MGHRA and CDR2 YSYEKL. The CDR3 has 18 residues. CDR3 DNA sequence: TGCGCCAGCAGCCAAGCCATCGGGACAGGACTTTGGGTCCAGCCCCAGCATTTT. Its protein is CASSQAIGTGLWVQPQHF.

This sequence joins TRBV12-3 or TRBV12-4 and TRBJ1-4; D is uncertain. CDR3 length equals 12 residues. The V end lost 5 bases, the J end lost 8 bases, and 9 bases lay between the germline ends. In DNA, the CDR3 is TGTGCCAGCAGTCCCCCGGGAGAAAAACTGTTTTTT. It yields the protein CASSPPGEKLFF.

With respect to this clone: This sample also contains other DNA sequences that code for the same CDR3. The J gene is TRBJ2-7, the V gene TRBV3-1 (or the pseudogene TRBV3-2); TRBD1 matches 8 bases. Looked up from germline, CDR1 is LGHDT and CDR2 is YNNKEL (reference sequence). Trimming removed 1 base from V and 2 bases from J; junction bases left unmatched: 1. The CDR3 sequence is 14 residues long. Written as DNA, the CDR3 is TGTGCCAGCAGCCAAGGGGGACAGGCCTACGAGCAGTACTTC. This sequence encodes CASSQGGQAYEQYF.

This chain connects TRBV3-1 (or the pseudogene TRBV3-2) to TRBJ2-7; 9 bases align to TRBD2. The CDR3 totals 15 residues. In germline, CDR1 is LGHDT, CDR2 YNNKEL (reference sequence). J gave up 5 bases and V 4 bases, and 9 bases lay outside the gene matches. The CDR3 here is CASSPGLATFHEQYF. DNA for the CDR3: TGTGCCAGCAGCCCCGGACTAGCGACTTTTCACGAGCAGTACTTC.

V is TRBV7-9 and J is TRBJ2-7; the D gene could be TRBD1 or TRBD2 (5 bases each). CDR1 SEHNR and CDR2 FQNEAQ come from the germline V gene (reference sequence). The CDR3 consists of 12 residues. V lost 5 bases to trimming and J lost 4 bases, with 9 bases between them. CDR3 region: CASSGAGYEQYF. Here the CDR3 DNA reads TGTGCCAGCAGCGGGGCGGGTTACGAGCAGTACTTC.